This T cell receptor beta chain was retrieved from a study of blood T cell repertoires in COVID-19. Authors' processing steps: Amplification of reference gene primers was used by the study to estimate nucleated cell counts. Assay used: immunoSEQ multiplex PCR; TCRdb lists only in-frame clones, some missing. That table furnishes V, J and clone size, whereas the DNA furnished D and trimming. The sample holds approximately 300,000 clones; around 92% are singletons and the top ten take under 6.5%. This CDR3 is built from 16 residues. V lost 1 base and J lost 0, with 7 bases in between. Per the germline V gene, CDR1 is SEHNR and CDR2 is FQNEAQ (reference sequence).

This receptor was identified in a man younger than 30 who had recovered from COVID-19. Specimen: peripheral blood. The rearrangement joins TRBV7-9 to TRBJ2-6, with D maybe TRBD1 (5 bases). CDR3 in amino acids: CASSLVDNSGANVLTF. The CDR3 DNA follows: TGTGCCAGCAGCTTAGTGGACAACTCTGGGGCCAACGTCCTGACTTTC.